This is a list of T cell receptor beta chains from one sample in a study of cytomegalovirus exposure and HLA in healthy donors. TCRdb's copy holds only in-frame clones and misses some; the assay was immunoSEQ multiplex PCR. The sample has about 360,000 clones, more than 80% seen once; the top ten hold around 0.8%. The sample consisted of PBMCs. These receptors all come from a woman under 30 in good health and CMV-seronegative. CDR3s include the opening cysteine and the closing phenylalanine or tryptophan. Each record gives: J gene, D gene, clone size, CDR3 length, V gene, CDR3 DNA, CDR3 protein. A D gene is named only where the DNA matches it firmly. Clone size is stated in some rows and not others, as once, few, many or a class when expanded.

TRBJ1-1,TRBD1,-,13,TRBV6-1,TGTGCCAGCAGGGGACAGGGAGGGACTGAAGCTTTCTTT,CASRGQGGTEAFF
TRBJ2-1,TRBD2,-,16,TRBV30,TGTGCCTGGAGTTCATGGACTAGAGGTTCCTACAATGAGCAGTTCTTC,CAWSSWTRGSYNEQFF
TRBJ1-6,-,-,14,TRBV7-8,TGTGCCAGCAGCTCACGGACAGATAATTCACCCCTCCACTTT,CASSSRTDNSPLHF
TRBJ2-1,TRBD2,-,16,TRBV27,TGTGCCAGCAGTTTATCCGGGACTAGCGGCTACAATGAGCAGTTCTTC,CASSLSGTSGYNEQFF
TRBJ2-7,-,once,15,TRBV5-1,TGCGCCAGCAGCACGGAGGCAGGAAGCTCCTACGAGCAGTACTTC,CASSTEAGSSYEQYF
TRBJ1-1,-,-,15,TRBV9,TGTGCCAGCAGCGTAATCCCCTCAGGTGGGCCTGAAGCTTTCTTT,CASSVIPSGGPEAFF
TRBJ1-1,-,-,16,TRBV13,TGTGCCAGCAGCTCCTCCTACCCGACAGGAGACACTGAAGCTTTCTTT,CASSSSYPTGDTEAFF
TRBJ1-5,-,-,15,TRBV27,TGTGCCAGCAGTCCCTGGGGGGACGGTAATCAGCCCCAGCATTTT,CASSPWGDGNQPQHF
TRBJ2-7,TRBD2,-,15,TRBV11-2,TGTGCCAGCAGCTTAATCGGGACTAGCGGCTACGAGCAGTACTTC,CASSLIGTSGYEQYF
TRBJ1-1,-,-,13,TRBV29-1,TGCAGCGTTGAAAGACAGCTGAACACTGAAGCTTTCTTT,CSVERQLNTEAFF
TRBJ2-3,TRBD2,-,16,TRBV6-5,TGTGCCAGCAGTTCTTCAGCGGGGGGCCCCACAGATACGCAGTATTTT,CASSSSAGGPTDTQYF
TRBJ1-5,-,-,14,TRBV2,TGTGCCAGCAGTGATGTAGGGGAAGGCCAGCCCCAGCATTTT,CASSDVGEGQPQHF
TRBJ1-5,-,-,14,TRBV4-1,TGCGCCAGCAGCCAAGACGAGGGCCTTCAGCCCCAGCATTTT,CASSQDEGLQPQHF
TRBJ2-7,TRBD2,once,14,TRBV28,TGTGCCAGCAGTTCCGGGACTAGCGGCTACGAGCAGTACTTC,CASSSGTSGYEQYF
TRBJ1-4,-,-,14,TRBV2,TGTGCCAGCAGCGAGCTAACAACTAATGAAAAACTGTTTTTT,CASSELTTNEKLFF
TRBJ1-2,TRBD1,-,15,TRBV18,TGTGCCAGCTCAGACCGGGACAGTAGTGGCTATGGCTACACCTTC,CASSDRDSSGYGYTF
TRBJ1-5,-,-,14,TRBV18,TGTGCCAGCTCACCCAGGCATGGAAATCAGCCCCAGCATTTT,CASSPRHGNQPQHF
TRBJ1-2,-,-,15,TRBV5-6,TGTGCCAGCAGCTTACGGCAGGAGGGCGTACGTGGCTACACCTTC,CASSLRQEGVRGYTF
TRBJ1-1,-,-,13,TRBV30,TGTGCCTCCTTACCCCTTGGCAACACTGAAGCTTTCTTT,CASLPLGNTEAFF
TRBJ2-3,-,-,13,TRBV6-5,TGTGCCAGCAGGGCAGTCCGCACAGATACGCAGTATTTT,CASRAVRTDTQYF
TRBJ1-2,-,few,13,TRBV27,TGTGCCAGCAGTCCTCGGGGTAACTATGGCTACACCTTC,CASSPRGNYGYTF
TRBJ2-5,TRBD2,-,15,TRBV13,TGTGCCAGCAGCTTACGAAGCGGGGGCAAAGAGACCCAGTACTTC,CASSLRSGGKETQYF
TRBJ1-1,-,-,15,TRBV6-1,TGTGCCAGCAGTGGGTTGTGGACAACGAACACTGAAGCTTTCTTT,CASSGLWTTNTEAFF
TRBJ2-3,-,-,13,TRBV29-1,TGCAGCGTCCGGGAGAGAGGGCCAGATACGCAGTATTTT,CSVRERGPDTQYF
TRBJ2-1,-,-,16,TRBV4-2,TGTGCCAGCAGCCAAGATACGGGAAAAGGGCTTTGGGAGCAGTTCTTC,CASSQDTGKGLWEQFF
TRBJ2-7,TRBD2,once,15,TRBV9,TGTGCCAGCAGCGGAGGGCTAAGCGGGGTGTACGAGCAGTACTTC,CASSGGLSGVYEQYF
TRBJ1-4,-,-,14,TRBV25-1,TGTGCCAGCAGATCCGAGGCCCTCCGACAAAAACTGTTTTTT,CASRSEALRQKLFF
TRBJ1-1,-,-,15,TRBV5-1,TGCGCCAGCAGCCCGGAGGGGCCATTCGGCACTGAAGCTTTCTTT,CASSPEGPFGTEAFF
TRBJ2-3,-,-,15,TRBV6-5,TGTGCCAGCAGTTACTCGAATGCGGGCACAGATACGCAGTATTTT,CASSYSNAGTDTQYF
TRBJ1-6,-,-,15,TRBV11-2,TGTGCCAGCAGCTTAGGACAGACTTGGCATTCACCCCTCCACTTT,CASSLGQTWHSPLHF
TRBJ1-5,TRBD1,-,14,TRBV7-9,TGTGCCAGCAGCTTAGCAGGGGGCGGTCAGCCCCAGCATTTT,CASSLAGGGQPQHF
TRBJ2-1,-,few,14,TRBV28,TGTGCCAGCAGTTCCGGAGTCCTCTACAATGAGCAGTTCTTC,CASSSGVLYNEQFF
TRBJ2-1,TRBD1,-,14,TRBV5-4,TGTGCCAGCAGCCCGGACAGGGGGCGCAATGAGCAGTTCTTC,CASSPDRGRNEQFF
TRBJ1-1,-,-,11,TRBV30,TGTGCCTGGGGATGGACAACTGAAGCTTTCTTT,CAWGWTTEAFF
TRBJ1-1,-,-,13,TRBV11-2,TGTGCCAGCAGCCTACTCGTAATGCCGGGAGCTTTCTTT,CASSLLVMPGAFF
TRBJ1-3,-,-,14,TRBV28,TGTGCCAGCAGTTTTTCCGGTGCTGGAAACACCATATATTTT,CASSFSGAGNTIYF
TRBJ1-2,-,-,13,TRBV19,TGTGCCAGTAGTATGGTAAAGCACTATGGCTACACCTTC,CASSMVKHYGYTF
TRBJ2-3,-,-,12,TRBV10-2,TGCGCCACCAGAAACTCCACAGATACGCAGTATTTT,CATRNSTDTQYF
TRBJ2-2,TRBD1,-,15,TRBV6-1,TGTGCCAGCAGTGGCCGGGACAGGGGTATCGGGGAGCTGTTTTTT,CASSGRDRGIGELFF
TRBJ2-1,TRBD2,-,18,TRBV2,TGTGCCAGCACCGGGACTAGCGGGCTTTCCAGCTCCTACAATGAGCAGTTCTTC,CASTGTSGLSSSYNEQFF